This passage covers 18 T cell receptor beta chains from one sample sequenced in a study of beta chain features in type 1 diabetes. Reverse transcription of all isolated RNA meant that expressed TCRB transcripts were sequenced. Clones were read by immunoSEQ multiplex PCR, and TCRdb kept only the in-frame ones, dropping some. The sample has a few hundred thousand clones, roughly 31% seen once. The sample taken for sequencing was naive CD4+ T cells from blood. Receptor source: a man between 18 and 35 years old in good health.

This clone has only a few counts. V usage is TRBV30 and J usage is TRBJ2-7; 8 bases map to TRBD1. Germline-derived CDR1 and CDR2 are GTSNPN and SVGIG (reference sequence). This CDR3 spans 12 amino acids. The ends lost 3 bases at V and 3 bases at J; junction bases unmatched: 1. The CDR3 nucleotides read TGTGCCTGGAGCAGGGGGCTCTACGAGCAGTACTTC. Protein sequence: CAWSRGLYEQYF.

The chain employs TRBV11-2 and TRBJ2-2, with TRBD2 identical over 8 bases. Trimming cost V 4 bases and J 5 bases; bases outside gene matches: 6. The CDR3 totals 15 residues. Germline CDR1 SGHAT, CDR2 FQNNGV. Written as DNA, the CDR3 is TGTGCCAGCAGCTCTATAGCGGGAAGGACCGGGGAGCTGTTTTTT. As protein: CASSSIAGRTGELFF.

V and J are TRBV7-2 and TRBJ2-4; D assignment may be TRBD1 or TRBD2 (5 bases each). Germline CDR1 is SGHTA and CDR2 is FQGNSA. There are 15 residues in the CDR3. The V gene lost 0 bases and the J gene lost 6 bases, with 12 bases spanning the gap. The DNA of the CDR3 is TGTGCCAGCAGCTTAGCCGGGACGTATGGAAACATTCAGTACTTC. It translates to CASSLAGTYGNIQYF.

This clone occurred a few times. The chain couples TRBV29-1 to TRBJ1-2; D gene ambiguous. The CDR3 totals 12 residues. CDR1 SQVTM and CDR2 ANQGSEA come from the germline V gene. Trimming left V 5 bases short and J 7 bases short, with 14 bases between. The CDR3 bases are TGCAGCGTTAATAGTCCCGCCACTGGCTACACCTTC. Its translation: CSVNSPATGYTF.

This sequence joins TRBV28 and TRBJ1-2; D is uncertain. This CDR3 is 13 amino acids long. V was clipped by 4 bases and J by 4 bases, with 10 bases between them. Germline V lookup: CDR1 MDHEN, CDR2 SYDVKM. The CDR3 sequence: CASSSRPPYGYTF. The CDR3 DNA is TGTGCCAGCAGTTCCCGCCCTCCCTATGGCTACACCTTC.

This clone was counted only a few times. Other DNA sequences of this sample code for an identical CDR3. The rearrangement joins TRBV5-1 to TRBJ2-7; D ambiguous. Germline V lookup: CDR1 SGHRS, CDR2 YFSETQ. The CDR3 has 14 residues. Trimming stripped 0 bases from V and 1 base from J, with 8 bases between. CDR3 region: CASSLAPGSYEQYF. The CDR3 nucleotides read TGCGCCAGCAGCTTGGCTCCTGGGTCCTACGAGCAGTACTTC.

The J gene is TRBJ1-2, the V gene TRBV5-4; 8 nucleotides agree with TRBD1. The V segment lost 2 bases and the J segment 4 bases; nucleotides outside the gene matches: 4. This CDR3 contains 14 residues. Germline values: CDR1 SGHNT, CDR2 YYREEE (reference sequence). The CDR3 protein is CASSFGQGGYGYTF. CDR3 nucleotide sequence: TGTGCCAGCAGCTTTGGACAGGGAGGCTATGGCTACACCTTC.

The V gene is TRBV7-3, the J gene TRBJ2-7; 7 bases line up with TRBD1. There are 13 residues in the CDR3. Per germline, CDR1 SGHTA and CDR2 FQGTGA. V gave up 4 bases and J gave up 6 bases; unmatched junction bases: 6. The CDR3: CASSSMRDSEQYF. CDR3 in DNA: TGTGCCAGCAGCTCAATGAGGGACAGCGAGCAGTACTTC.

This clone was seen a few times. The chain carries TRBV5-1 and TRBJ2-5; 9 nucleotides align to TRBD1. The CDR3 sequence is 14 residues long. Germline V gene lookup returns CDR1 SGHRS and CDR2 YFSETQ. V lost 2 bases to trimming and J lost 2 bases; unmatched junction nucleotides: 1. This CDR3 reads CASSFDRGQETQYF. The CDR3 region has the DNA TGCGCCAGCAGCTTTGACAGGGGGCAAGAGACCCAGTACTTC.

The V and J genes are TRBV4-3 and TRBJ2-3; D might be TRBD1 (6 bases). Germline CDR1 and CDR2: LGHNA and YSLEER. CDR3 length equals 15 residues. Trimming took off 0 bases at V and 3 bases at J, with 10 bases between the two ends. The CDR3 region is CASSQEAGATDTQYF. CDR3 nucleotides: TGCGCCAGCAGCCAAGAGGCAGGGGCAACAGATACGCAGTATTTT.

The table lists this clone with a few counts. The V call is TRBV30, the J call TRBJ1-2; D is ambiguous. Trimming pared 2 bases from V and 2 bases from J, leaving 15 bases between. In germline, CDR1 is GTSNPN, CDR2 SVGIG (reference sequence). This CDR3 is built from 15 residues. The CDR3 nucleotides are TGTGCCTGGAGTTATGGGCCTAGACCCAACTATGGCTACACCTTC. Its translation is CAWSYGPRPNYGYTF.

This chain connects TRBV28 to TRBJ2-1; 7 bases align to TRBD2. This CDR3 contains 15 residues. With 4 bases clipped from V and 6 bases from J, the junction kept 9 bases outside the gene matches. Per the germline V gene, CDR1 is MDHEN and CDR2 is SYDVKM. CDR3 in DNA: TGTGCCAGCAGTTCACTAGCGAAGGGACGCAATGAGCAGTTCTTC. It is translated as CASSSLAKGRNEQFF.

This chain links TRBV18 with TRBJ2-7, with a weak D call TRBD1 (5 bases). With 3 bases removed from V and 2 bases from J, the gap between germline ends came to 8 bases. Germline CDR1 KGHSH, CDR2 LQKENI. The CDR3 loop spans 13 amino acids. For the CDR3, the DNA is TGTGCCAGCTCACCCCAGGGTGCCTACGAGCAGTACTTC. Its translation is CASSPQGAYEQYF.

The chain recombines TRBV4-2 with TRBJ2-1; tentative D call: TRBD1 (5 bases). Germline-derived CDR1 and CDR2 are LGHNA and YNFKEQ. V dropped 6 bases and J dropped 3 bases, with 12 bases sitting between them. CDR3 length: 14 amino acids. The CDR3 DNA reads TGTGCCAGCAGGCAGGGCCAGGGCTACAATGAGCAGTTCTTC. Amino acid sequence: CASRQGQGYNEQFF.

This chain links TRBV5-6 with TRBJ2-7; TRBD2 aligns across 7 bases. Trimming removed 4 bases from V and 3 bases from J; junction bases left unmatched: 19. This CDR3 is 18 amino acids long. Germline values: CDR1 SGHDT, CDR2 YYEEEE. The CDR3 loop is CASSRKARGLASGYEQYF. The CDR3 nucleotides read TGTGCCAGCAGCCGAAAGGCGAGGGGACTGGCTAGCGGCTACGAGCAGTACTTC.

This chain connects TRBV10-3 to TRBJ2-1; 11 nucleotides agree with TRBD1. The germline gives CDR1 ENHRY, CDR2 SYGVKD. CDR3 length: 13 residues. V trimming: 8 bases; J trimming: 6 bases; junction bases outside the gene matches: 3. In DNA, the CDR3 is TGTGCCATCGGGACAGGGGGTAGCAATGAGCAGTTCTTC. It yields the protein CAIGTGGSNEQFF.

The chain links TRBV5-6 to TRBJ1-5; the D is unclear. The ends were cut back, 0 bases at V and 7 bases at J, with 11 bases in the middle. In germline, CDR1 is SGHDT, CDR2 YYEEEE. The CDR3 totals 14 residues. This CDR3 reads CASSLGGHPQPQHF. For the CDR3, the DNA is TGTGCCAGCAGCTTGGGAGGCCATCCCCAGCCCCAGCATTTT. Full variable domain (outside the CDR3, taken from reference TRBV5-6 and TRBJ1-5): DAGVTQSPTHLIKTRGQQVTLRCSPKSGHDTVSWYQQALGQGPQFIFQYYEEEERQRGNFPDRFSGHQFPNYSSELNVNALLLGDSALYLCASSLGGHPQPQHFGDGTRLSIL.

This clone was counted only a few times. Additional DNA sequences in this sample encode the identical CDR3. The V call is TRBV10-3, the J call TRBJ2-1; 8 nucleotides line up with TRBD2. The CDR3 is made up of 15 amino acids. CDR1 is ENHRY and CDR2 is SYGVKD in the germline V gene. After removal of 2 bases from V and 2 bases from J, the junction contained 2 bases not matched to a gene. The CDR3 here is CAISEAGGPYNEQFF. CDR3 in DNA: TGTGCCATCAGTGAGGCGGGAGGCCCCTACAATGAGCAGTTCTTC.